The TCR beta chain under discussion was sequenced for a study of T cell clones after liver transplantation. CDR1 and CDR2 from the germline V gene are ENHRY and SYGVKD. The CDR3 contains 17 residues. Between the trimmed V and J ends, which lost 0 bases and 5 bases, there was a span of 17 bases. Libraries were prepared by immunoSEQ multiplex PCR; TCRdb keeps only in-frame clonotypes and omits some of them. The sample has over 45,000 clones, 55% to 75% seen once; the top ten hold around 9.5%. This chain uses TRBV10-3 with TRBJ2-1, with D perhaps matching TRBD1 (5 bases). The clonotype comes from a human patient who received a liver transplant. Some T cells may trace back to the graft donor. Sequenced here: CD4+ T cells from blood, sampled approximately 54 months after liver transplant. The CDR3 sequence: CAISESDLGPPNNEQFF. The CDR3 coding sequence is TGTGCCATCAGTGAGTCGGACCTGGGGCCCCCAAACAATGAGCAGTTCTTC.